This T cell receptor beta chain was identified during a study of control samples from healthy donors and cancer patients. TCRdb's copy holds only in-frame clones and misses some; the assay was immunoSEQ multiplex PCR. The sample shows over 150,000 clones, almost 90% of them seen only once. This CDR3 spans 12 amino acids. Trimming pared 3 bases from V and 4 bases from J, leaving 6 bases between. The germline V gene encodes CDR1 SGHRS and CDR2 YFSETQ. The chain carries TRBV5-1 and TRBJ2-3; D is ambiguous. The TCR originated in a woman in her fifties or sixties in good health. Material: blood. The chain's CDR3 is CASSYDSDTQYF. CDR3 bases: TGCGCCAGCAGCTATGACTCAGATACGCAGTATTTT.